These 4 T cell receptor beta chains were all obtained from the same sample, sequenced in a study of metastatic and nonmetastatic thyroid tumors. TCRdb re-processed the PCR reads through MiXCR. The table has tens of thousands of clones, 14% to 15% seen once. All patients were treatment-naive before thyroid surgery. Specimen: tumor tissue. The receptor set was obtained from a female donor with papillary thyroid cancer or a benign thyroid nodule (not recorded which). Some clones in this sample may be carry-over from other donors' samples.

This clone was seen repeatedly, ten times or more. The chain recombines TRBV29-1 with TRBJ1-5; 7 nucleotides line up with TRBD1. V shed 4 bases, J shed 6 bases, and the junction held 3 bases outside the gene matches. The CDR3 has 12 amino acids. CDR1 is SQVTM, CDR2 ANQGSEA, per germline. CDR3 sequence (DNA): TGCAGCGTTGGGGCAGGGGGTCAGCCCCAGCATTTT. Encoded protein: CSVGAGGQPQHF.

Many counts were recorded for this clone. The rearrangement uses TRBV12-3 or TRBV12-4 and TRBJ1-2, with TRBD1 identical over 10 bases. V was clipped by 5 bases and J by 4 bases; unmatched bases: 10. The CDR3 spans 16 residues. The CDR3 DNA sequence: TGTGCCAGCAGTCCCCCCGGGGACAGGGGTGGCTATGGCTACACCTTC. Its protein product is CASSPPGDRGGYGYTF.

This clone has at least ten counts. The V gene is TRBV7-9, the J gene TRBJ2-1, with 9 bases fitting TRBD2. The germline V gene encodes CDR1 SEHNR and CDR2 FQNEAQ (reference sequence). The CDR3 is 13 amino acids. V lost 8 bases, J lost 8 bases, and 7 bases stayed unmatched. The CDR3 is CASQRGGADEQFF. DNA for the CDR3: TGTGCCAGCCAACGCGGGGGGGCCGATGAGCAGTTCTTC.

This clone was found many times. The chain recombines TRBV20-1 with TRBJ2-5, with 10 positions matching TRBD2. V was clipped by 0 bases and J by 2 bases; unmatched bases: 6. Germline V gene data show CDR1 as DFQATT and CDR2 as SNEGSKA (reference sequence). This CDR3 contains 16 residues. CDR3 region: CSARDFSGGAQETQYF. Written as DNA, the CDR3 is TGCAGTGCTAGAGATTTCAGCGGGGGGGCGCAAGAGACCCAGTACTTC.